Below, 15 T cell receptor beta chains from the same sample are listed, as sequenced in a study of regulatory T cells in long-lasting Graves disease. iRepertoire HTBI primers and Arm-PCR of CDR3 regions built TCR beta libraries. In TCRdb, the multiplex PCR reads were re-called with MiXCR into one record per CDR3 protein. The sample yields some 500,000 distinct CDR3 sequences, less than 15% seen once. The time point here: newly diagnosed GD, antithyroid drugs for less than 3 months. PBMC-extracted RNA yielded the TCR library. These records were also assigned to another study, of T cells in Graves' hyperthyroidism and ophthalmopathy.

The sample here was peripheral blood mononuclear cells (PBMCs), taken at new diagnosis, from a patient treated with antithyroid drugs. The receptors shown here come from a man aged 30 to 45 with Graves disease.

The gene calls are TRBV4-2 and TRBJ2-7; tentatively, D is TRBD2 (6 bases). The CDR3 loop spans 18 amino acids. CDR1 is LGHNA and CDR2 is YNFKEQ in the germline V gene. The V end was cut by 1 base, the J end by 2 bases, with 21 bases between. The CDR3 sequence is CASSQVKPGLARAYEQYF. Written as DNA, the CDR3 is TGTGCCAGCAGCCAAGTGAAACCAGGGCTAGCGCGGGCCTACGAGCAGTACTTC.

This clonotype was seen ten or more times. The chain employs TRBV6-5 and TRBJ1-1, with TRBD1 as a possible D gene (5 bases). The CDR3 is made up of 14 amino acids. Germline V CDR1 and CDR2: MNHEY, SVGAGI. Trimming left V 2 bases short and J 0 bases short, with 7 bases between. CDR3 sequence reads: CASSYRGLNTEAFF. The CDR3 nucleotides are TGTGCCAGCAGTTACAGGGGATTGAACACTGAAGCTTTCTTT.

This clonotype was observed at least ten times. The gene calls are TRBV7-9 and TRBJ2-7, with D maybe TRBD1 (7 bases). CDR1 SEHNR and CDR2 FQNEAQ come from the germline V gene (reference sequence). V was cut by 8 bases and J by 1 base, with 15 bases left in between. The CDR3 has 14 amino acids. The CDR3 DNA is TGTGCCAGCCGACGGGACAGCGGGTCCTACGAGCAGTACTTC. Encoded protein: CASRRDSGSYEQYF.

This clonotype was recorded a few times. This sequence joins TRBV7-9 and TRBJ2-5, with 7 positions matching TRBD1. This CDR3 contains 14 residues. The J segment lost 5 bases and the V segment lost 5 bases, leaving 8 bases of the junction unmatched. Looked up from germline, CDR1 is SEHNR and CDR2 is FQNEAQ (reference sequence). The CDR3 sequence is CASSPDRIVETQYF. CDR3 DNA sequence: TGTGCCAGCAGCCCGGACAGGATTGTCGAGACCCAGTACTTC.

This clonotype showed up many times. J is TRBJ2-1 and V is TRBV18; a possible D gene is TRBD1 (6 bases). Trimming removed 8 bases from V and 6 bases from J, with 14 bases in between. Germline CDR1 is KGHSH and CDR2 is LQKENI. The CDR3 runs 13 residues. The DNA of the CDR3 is TGTGCCAGCCTCGGGACACCAATCAATGAGCAGTTCTTC. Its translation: CASLGTPINEQFF.

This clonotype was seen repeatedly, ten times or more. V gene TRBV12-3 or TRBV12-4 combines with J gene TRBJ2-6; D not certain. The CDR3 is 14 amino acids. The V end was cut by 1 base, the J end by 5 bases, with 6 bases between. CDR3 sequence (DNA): TGTGCCAGCAGTTTAGAAGATTGGGCCAACGTCCTGACTTTC. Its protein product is CASSLEDWANVLTF.

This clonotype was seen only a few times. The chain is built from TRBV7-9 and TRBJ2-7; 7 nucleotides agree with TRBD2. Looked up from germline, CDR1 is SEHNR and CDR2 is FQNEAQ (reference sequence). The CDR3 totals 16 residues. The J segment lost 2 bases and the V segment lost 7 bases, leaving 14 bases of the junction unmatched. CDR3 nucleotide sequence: TGTGCCAGCACCCCTCGGACGGGACGGGGGGCCTACGAGCAGTACTTC. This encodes CASTPRTGRGAYEQYF.

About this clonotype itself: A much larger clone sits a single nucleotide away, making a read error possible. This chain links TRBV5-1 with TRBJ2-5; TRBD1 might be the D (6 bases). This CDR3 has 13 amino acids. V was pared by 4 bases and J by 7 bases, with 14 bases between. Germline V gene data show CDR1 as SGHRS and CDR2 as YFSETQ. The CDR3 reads CASSAYREGTQYF. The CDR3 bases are TGCGCCAGCAGCGCCTACAGGGAAGGGACCCAGTACTTC.

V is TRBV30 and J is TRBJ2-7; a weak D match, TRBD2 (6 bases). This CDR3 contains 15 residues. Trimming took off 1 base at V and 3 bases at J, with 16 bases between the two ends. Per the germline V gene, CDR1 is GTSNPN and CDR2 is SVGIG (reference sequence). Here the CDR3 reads CAWSAGPGTLYEQYF. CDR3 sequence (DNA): TGTGCCTGGAGTGCCGGGCCAGGGACTCTCTACGAGCAGTACTTC.

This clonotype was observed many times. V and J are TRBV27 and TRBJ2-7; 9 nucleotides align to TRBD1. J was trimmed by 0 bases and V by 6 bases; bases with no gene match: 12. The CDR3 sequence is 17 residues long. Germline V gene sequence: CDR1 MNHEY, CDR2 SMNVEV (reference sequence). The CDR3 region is CASRKTGTGSTSYEQYF. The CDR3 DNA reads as TGTGCCAGCAGGAAAACCGGGACAGGGAGTACCTCCTACGAGCAGTACTTC.

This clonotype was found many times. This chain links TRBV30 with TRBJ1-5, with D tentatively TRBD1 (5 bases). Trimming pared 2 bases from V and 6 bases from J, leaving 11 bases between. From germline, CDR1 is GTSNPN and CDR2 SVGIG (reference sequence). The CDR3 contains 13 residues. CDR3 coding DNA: TGTGCCTGGAGTAGTCAGGGACTTCAGCCCCAGCATTTT. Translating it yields CAWSSQGLQPQHF.

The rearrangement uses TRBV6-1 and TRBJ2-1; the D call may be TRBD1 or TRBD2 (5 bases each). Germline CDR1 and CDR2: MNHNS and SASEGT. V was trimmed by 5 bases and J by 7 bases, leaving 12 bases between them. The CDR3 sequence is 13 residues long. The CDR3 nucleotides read TGTGCCAGCAGTCCCGGGGCCCTTAATGAGCAGTTCTTC. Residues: CASSPGALNEQFF.

CDR3 amino acids: CSARTQGTNEKLFF. DNA for the CDR3: TGCAGTGCTAGAACGCAGGGAACTAATGAAAAACTGTTTTTT. The V call is TRBV20-1, the J call TRBJ1-4; a weak D match, TRBD1 (5 bases). Germline V gives CDR1 DFQATT, CDR2 SNEGSKA (reference sequence). The CDR3 loop spans 14 amino acids. Trimming left V 2 bases short and J 1 base short, with 8 bases between.

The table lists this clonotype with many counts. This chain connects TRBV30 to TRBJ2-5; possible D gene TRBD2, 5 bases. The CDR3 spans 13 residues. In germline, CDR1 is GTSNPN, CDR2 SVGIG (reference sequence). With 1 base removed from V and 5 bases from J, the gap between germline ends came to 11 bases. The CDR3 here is CAWSATRRETQYF. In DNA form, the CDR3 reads TGTGCCTGGAGTGCTACTAGGCGGGAGACCCAGTACTTC.

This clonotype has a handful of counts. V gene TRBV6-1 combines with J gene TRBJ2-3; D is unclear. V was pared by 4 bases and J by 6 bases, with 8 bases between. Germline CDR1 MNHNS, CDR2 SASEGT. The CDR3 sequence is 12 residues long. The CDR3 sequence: CASSGHMDTQYF. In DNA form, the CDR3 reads TGTGCCAGCAGTGGCCATATGGATACGCAGTATTTT.